This T cell receptor beta chain is from a study of a mutant IDH1 vaccine in newly diagnosed glioma. About the research overall: Following radiotherapy alone, or alongside temozolomide cycles, vaccination was started after an interval of 4-6 weeks. Previous treatment comprised radiotherapy, temozolomide, or both, mostly both.

This clone turned up a few times. Its specificity is not known. Sequencing used immunoSEQ multiplex PCR; TCRdb keeps in-frame clones, though not all of them. The table includes tens of thousands of clones, about 75% detected once. Germline V lookup: CDR1 KGHSY, CDR2 FQNENV. This CDR3 is 14 amino acids long. With 5 bases clipped from V and 9 bases from J, the junction kept 3 bases outside the gene matches. Documented time point: week 47, end of study. Alongside topical imiquimod, each dose of vaccine comprised 300 ug of mutant IDH1 20-mer peptide. The donors had new WHO grade 3 or 4 astrocytomas; these were IDH1-mutant and ATRX-lost.

This TCR came from a man aged 40-49 years with glioma. The rearrangement uses TRBV16 and TRBJ2-2; the match to TRBD2 covers 13 bases. The material sequenced was PBMCs, taken from a glioma patient whose treatment included an IDH1 peptide vaccine. CDR3 DNA sequence: TGTGCCAGCAGCGGGACTAGCGGGACTCGGGAGCTGTTTTTT. Protein sequence: CASSGTSGTRELFF.